A selection of T cell receptor beta chains follows, all from one sample in a study of blood T cell repertoires in COVID-19. Libraries were prepared by immunoSEQ multiplex PCR; TCRdb keeps only in-frame clonotypes and omits some of them. The sample yields 130,000 to 150,000 clones, 65% to 85% seen once. The material sequenced was peripheral blood. The receptors were gathered from a woman aged 55-69 years with acute or convalescent COVID-19. CDR3s include the opening cysteine and the closing phenylalanine or tryptophan. The D gene is left open where the match is weak. The size entry is marked missing in some rows and otherwise reads once, few, many or a size class.

>TRBV3-1/TRBV3-2|few|-|15|TRBJ2-7
TGTGCCAGCAGCCAAGAAAGCCTCCTTTCTTACGGGCAGTACTTC
CASSQESLLSYGQYF
>TRBV5-1|-|-|14|TRBJ1-1
TGCGCCAGCAGCTTTATAGACACGAACACTGAAGCTTTCTTT
CASSFIDTNTEAFF
>TRBV5-4|few|-|16|TRBJ2-7
TGTGCCAGCAGCGGCGGGGTGGCCCCCTCCTCCTACGAGCAGTACTTC
CASSGGVAPSSYEQYF
>TRBV9|-|-|15|TRBJ2-1
TGTGCCAGCAGCGTAGATCCAGGAGGGTATAGTGAGCAGTTCTTC
CASSVDPGGYSEQFF
>TRBV20-1|-|-|14|TRBJ2-1
TGCAGTGCTAGTGCGCAGATCTCCTACAATGAGCAGTTCTTC
CSASAQISYNEQFF
>TRBV6-5|-|TRBD1|14|TRBJ1-4
TGTGCCAGCAGTTCCCGGACAGGGTCCCAAAAACTGTTTTTT
CASSSRTGSQKLFF
>TRBV5-5|-|-|17|TRBJ1-6
TGTGCCAGCAGCTTGGCCCAATATGAGACTTGGAATTCACCCCTCCACTTT
CASSLAQYETWNSPLHF
>TRBV11-3|-|TRBD2|15|TRBJ2-2
TGTGCCAGCAGCAACAGCCGACTAGCAAACGGGGAGCTGTTTTTT
CASSNSRLANGELFF
>TRBV5-6|-|-|16|TRBJ2-7
TGTGCCAGCAGCTTGGCGGGTGGGGCAGGGGCCTACGAGCAGTACTTC
CASSLAGGAGAYEQYF
>TRBV29-1|-|-|12|TRBJ1-1
TGCAGCTCTAGCTATGTGAACACTGAAGCTTTCTTT
CSSSYVNTEAFF
>TRBV21-1|-|-|15|TRBJ2-5
TGTGCCAGCAGCAAGCGGGGCCCAAGGGGAGAGACCCAGTACTTC
CASSKRGPRGETQYF
>TRBV27|-|-|14|TRBJ1-6
TGTGCCAGCAGTTTAGTCCAGTCCAATTCACCCCTCCACTTT
CASSLVQSNSPLHF
>TRBV6-4|-|-|12|TRBJ2-2
TGTGCCAGCAGAACAGCAGACGGGGAGCTGTTTTTT
CASRTADGELFF
>TRBV5-1|-|-|13|TRBJ1-1
TGCGCCAGCAGCTTAAAGGGGGACACTGAAGCTTTCTTT
CASSLKGDTEAFF
>TRBV4-2|-|TRBD2|16|TRBJ2-1
TGTGCCAGCAGCCAACGACTAGCACAAACCTACAATGAGCAGTTCTTC
CASSQRLAQTYNEQFF
>TRBV24-1|-|-|15|TRBJ2-2
TGTGCCACCAGTGATCCCGGCCGGGGCACCGGGGAGCTGTTTTTT
CATSDPGRGTGELFF
>TRBV7-7|-|TRBD1|13|TRBJ2-1
TGTGCTAGCAGCCTAGGACAGGGGACTGAGCAGTTCTTC
CASSLGQGTEQFF
>TRBV10-1|-|TRBD2|15|TRBJ2-1
TGCGCCAGCAGTGAGTCGCGAGCGGGAAGGTATGAGCAGTTCTTC
CASSESRAGRYEQFF
>TRBV5-1|-|-|11|TRBJ2-7
TGCGCCAGCAGCTTGGGGAGGGAGCAGTACTTC
CASSLGREQYF
>TRBV11-2|-|TRBD1|17|TRBJ2-4
TGTGCCAGCAGTCTTTCCGTATCGGGACAGGGGAGACACATTCAGTACTTC
CASSLSVSGQGRHIQYF
>TRBV24-1|-|-|14|TRBJ1-5
TGTGCCACCAGTGCCCCGGGGGGAGATCAGCCCCAGCATTTT
CATSAPGGDQPQHF
>TRBV28|-|-|13|TRBJ2-1
TGTGCCAGCATTGATAGTGGCTACAATGAGCAGTTCTTC
CASIDSGYNEQFF
>TRBV27|-|TRBD1|15|TRBJ1-3
TGTGCCAGCAGGAACACAGGGGGCAGGGGAAACACCATATATTTT
CASRNTGGRGNTIYF
>TRBV9|few|TRBD2|16|TRBJ2-1
TGTGCCAGCAGCCCCCTGACTAGCGGGAGGGGGAATGAGCAGTTCTTC
CASSPLTSGRGNEQFF
>TRBV27|-|TRBD2|15|TRBJ2-1
TGTGCCAGCAGTTCTCTAGCGGGAATGACTCATGAGCAGTTCTTC
CASSSLAGMTHEQFF
>TRBV5-4|-|TRBD2|14|TRBJ2-1
TGTGCCAGCAGGAGTGAGACTAGCGGGAATGAGCAGTTCTTC
CASRSETSGNEQFF
>TRBV3-1/TRBV3-2|-|-|15|TRBJ2-3
TGTGCCAGCAGCCAAGAGGCAGGGATGGCAGATACGCAGTATTTT
CASSQEAGMADTQYF
>TRBV19|-|-|13|TRBJ1-5
TGTGCCAGTAGTATTTTGGCATATCAGCCCCAGCATTTT
CASSILAYQPQHF
>TRBV5-1|-|-|14|TRBJ2-5
TGCGCCAGCAGCTTGGGCAGGGTCCAAGAGACCCAGTACTTC
CASSLGRVQETQYF
>TRBV5-1|once|-|17|TRBJ2-2
TGCGCCAGCAGCATACGACCGGGACAAAATGAGGCCGGGGAGCTGTTTTTT
CASSIRPGQNEAGELFF
>TRBV3-1/TRBV3-2|-|-|13|TRBJ1-3
TGTGCCAGCAGCCCTGATACAGGAAACACCATATATTTT
CASSPDTGNTIYF
>TRBV6-6|-|TRBD1|18|TRBJ1-5
TGTGCCAGCAGTCGCGGGCTCCAATCGGGACAGGGCGGTCAGCCCCAGCATTTT
CASSRGLQSGQGGQPQHF
>TRBV7-2|-|TRBD2|14|TRBJ2-7
TGTGCCAGCAGCTTATGGACTAGCGGCTACGAGCAGTACTTC
CASSLWTSGYEQYF
>TRBV9|-|-|13|TRBJ2-1
TGTGCCAGCAGCGTAGCTATGGGAGATGAGCAGTTCTTC
CASSVAMGDEQFF
>TRBV2|-|-|11|TRBJ2-7
TGTGCCAGCAGTACGAACACCGAGCAGTACTTC
CASSTNTEQYF
>TRBV7-9|-|TRBD1|15|TRBJ2-1
TGTGCCAGCAGCTTAGCGTCGGGACAGGGAGGAGAGCAGTTCTTC
CASSLASGQGGEQFF
>TRBV3-1/TRBV3-2|-|-|13|TRBJ1-1
TGTGCCAGCAGCCAAGTTCCAGGGGTTCGAGCTTTCTTT
CASSQVPGVRAFF
>TRBV10-2|-|-|11|TRBJ2-7
TGCGCCAGCACTCAGGTTAACGAGCAGTACTTC
CASTQVNEQYF
>TRBV5-1|few|-|12|TRBJ2-5
TGCGCCAGCAGCCTAGGTGAAGAGACCCAGTACTTC
CASSLGEETQYF
>TRBV5-1|once|TRBD1|17|TRBJ1-1
TGCGCCAGCAGCTTGACTCCTCCGGGACAGGGGGTAACTGAAGCTTTCTTT
CASSLTPPGQGVTEAFF
>TRBV5-6|-|TRBD2|15|TRBJ2-1
TGTGCCAGCAGCTTGGTCGGGAGGACACACAATGAGCAGTTCTTC
CASSLVGRTHNEQFF
>TRBV10-3|-|TRBD1|15|TRBJ1-1
TGTGCCATCAGTGGGACAGGGGGCGCGAACACTGAAGCTTTCTTT
CAISGTGGANTEAFF
>TRBV28|-|-|15|TRBJ2-7
TGTGCCAGCAGGATTGCAGCGGTTAATCCCTACGAGCAGTACTTC
CASRIAAVNPYEQYF
>TRBV19|-|-|14|TRBJ2-4
TGTGCCAGTCAGGCGGGTAGTACCAAAAACATTCAGTACTTC
CASQAGSTKNIQYF
>TRBV27|few|TRBD1|15|TRBJ1-2
TGTGCCAGCAGTTTACGACGGGACAGGGGGATCGGCTACACCTTC
CASSLRRDRGIGYTF
>TRBV3-1/TRBV3-2|-|-|13|TRBJ2-3
TGTGCCAGCAGCCAAGATCGGGTAGATACGCAGTATTTT
CASSQDRVDTQYF
>TRBV27|-|TRBD1|17|TRBJ1-4
TGTGCCAGCAGTTCCGGGACAGGGGCGCGTCCTAATGAAAAACTGTTTTTT
CASSSGTGARPNEKLFF
>TRBV28|-|TRBD1|16|TRBJ1-6
TGTGCCAGCACCCCCCGACAGGGGGCAGATAATTCACCCCTCCACTTT
CASTPRQGADNSPLHF
>TRBV11-3|-|TRBD2|16|TRBJ2-3
TGTGCCAGCAGCTTAGGGACTAGCGGAGACACAGATACGCAGTATTTT
CASSLGTSGDTDTQYF
>TRBV10-3|-|-|12|TRBJ1-4
TGTGCCATCAGTGAAGGGGCTGAAAAACTGTTTTTT
CAISEGAEKLFF
>TRBV5-4|-|-|13|TRBJ2-3
TGTGCCAGCCAGCCTAGTAGCACAGATACGCAGTATTTT
CASQPSSTDTQYF
>TRBV10-3|-|-|12|TRBJ1-1
TGTGCCATCAGTGAGGCCACAACAAAAGCTTTCTTT
CAISEATTKAFF
>TRBV19|-|TRBD1|15|TRBJ1-5
TGTGCCAGTAGTTCCAAACAGGGGACATGGCAGCCCCAGCATTTT
CASSSKQGTWQPQHF
>TRBV19|-|TRBD2|16|TRBJ2-3
TGTGCCAGTAGTATCGGAAGCGGACTAGTGGTTTATACGCAGTATTTT
CASSIGSGLVVYTQYF